One sample yielded the 12 T cell receptor beta chains listed below, sequenced in a study of T cells in Graves' hyperthyroidism and ophthalmopathy. RNA transcripts were the template for amplifying TCR beta CDR3 regions. The TCR CDR3 first-round RT-PCR relied on the HTBI primer set. TCRdb re-called the multiplex PCR reads with MiXCR, one entry per CDR3 protein. Here the sample spans under 500,000 distinct CDR3 sequences, over 12% being singletons. Material: blood. The receptors stem from a man aged 50-60 years with Graves' ophthalmopathy.

In this sample, this clonotype turned up many times. V and J are TRBV20-1 and TRBJ2-3, with D perhaps matching TRBD2 (5 bases). With 3 bases removed from V and 1 base from J, the gap between germline ends came to 14 bases. The germline V gene has CDR1 DFQATT and CDR2 SNEGSKA (reference sequence). The CDR3 runs to 15 residues. The CDR3 nucleotides read TGCAGTGCTAGCGACTCCCGGGGTGGCACAGATACGCAGTATTTT. This translates into CSASDSRGGTDTQYF.

This clonotype was observed a few times. The chain combines TRBV30 with TRBJ2-5, with D perhaps being TRBD1 or TRBD2 (7 bases each). The V end was cut by 0 bases, the J end by 0 bases, with 23 bases between. This CDR3 is 19 amino acids long. The germline CDR1 and CDR2 sequences are GTSNPN and SVGIG (reference sequence). This chain's CDR3 is CAWSVRPGGARADQETQYF. The CDR3 DNA is TGTGCCTGGAGTGTACGCCCAGGGGGGGCTCGAGCGGACCAAGAGACCCAGTACTTC.

CDR3 sequence (DNA): TGTGCCAGCAGTTACCAGGGGGGACGGAACACTGAAGCTTTCTTT. Protein product: CASSYQGGRNTEAFF. The chain links TRBV6-5 to TRBJ1-1; 7 bases line up with TRBD1. From germline, CDR1 is MNHEY and CDR2 SVGAGI. The CDR3 is made up of 15 amino acids. V lost 2 bases, J lost 1 base, and 4 bases stayed unmatched.

This clonotype was recorded many times. The V gene is TRBV27, the J gene TRBJ2-6; D not certain. CDR3 length: 17 amino acids. Germline CDR1 reads MNHEY; CDR2 reads SMNVEV (reference sequence). Trimming removed 10 bases from V and 4 bases from J, with 23 bases in between. The CDR3 protein is CATADVAYPSGANVLTF. DNA for the CDR3: TGTGCCACGGCTGATGTGGCATATCCTTCGGGGGCCAACGTCCTGACTTTC. Supplemented by reference TRBV27 and TRBJ2-6, the full variable domain reads EAQVTQNPRYLITVTGKKLTVTCSQNMNHEYMSWYRQDPGLGLRQIYYSMNVEVTDKGDVPEGYKVSRKEKRNFPLILESPSPNQTSLYFCATADVAYPSGANVLTFGAGSRLTVL.

This clonotype was seen at least ten times. The genes are TRBV12-3 or TRBV12-4 and TRBJ1-1; D call uncertain. The V gene lost 6 bases and the J gene lost 0 bases, with 8 bases spanning the gap. This CDR3 region has 13 residues. This chain's CDR3 is CASSLLLNTEAFF. The CDR3 nucleotides are TGTGCCAGCAGCCTACTTTTGAACACTGAAGCTTTCTTT.

This clonotype was picked up a small number of times. V gene TRBV25-1 combines with J gene TRBJ2-7; 8 nucleotides align to TRBD2. The CDR3 has 14 amino acids. V was clipped by 2 bases and J by 6 bases; unmatched bases: 6. The germline gives CDR1 MGHDK, CDR2 SYGVNS. The DNA of the CDR3 is TGTGCCAGCAGTGAAGGACTAGCTAGGGGCGAGCAGTACTTC. Translating it yields CASSEGLARGEQYF.

Ten or more counts support this clonotype. The CDR3 DNA reads TGCAGTGCTATCGGGACTCAGAGCTTCTCCTACAATGAGCAGTTCTTC. It specifies CSAIGTQSFSYNEQFF. This chain uses TRBV20-1 with TRBJ2-1, with a tentative D call TRBD2 (6 bases). The ends were cut back, 4 bases at V and 0 bases at J, with 16 bases in the middle. Germline V gene lookup returns CDR1 DFQATT and CDR2 SNEGSKA (reference sequence). The CDR3 is 16 amino acids.

The rearrangement uses TRBV12-3 or TRBV12-4 and TRBJ2-7; TRBD2 matches at 10 bases. The length of the CDR3 is 16 residues. The V segment lost 3 bases and the J segment 4 bases; nucleotides outside the gene matches: 9. The CDR3: CASSFISGRARYEQYF. The DNA of the CDR3 is TGTGCCAGCAGTTTTATCAGCGGGAGGGCCAGGTACGAGCAGTACTTC.

The chain is built from TRBV27 and TRBJ2-1, with TRBD2 identical over 14 bases. Trimming removed 7 bases from V and 10 bases from J; junction bases left unmatched: 9. CDR3 length: 15 amino acids. CDR1 MNHEY and CDR2 SMNVEV come from the germline V gene (reference sequence). The chain's CDR3 is CASTRSGLAGAEQFF. For the CDR3, the DNA is TGTGCCAGCACCCGATCGGGACTAGCGGGAGCGGAGCAGTTCTTC.

The rearrangement links TRBV19 to TRBJ1-5; D gene unclear. This CDR3 has 15 residues. V was shortened by 1 base and J by 0 bases, with 7 bases between the two germline ends. Germline loops: CDR1 LNHDA, CDR2 SQIVND (reference sequence). CDR3 region: CASSIGGSSNQPQHF. Written as DNA, the CDR3 is TGTGCCAGTAGTATAGGGGGATCTAGCAATCAGCCCCAGCATTTT.

This chain links TRBV4-1 with TRBJ2-1; D is perhaps TRBD1 (5 bases). CDR1 and CDR2 from the germline V gene are MGHRA and YSYEKL. The length of the CDR3 is 16 residues. Trimming removed 1 base at V and 0 bases at J, with 10 bases between. CDR3 residues: CASSQGRRGSYNEQFF. The CDR3 DNA reads TGCGCCAGCAGCCAAGGAAGAAGGGGCTCCTACAATGAGCAGTTCTTC.

This clonotype was detected many times. This chain uses TRBV30 with TRBJ2-7; unclear D gene. CDR3 size: 11 residues. From germline, CDR1 is GTSNPN and CDR2 SVGIG (reference sequence). The V gene lost 1 base and the J gene lost 2 bases, with 3 bases spanning the gap. CDR3 sequence (DNA): TGTGCCTGGAGTGAGGCCTACGAGCAGTACTTC. This translates into CAWSEAYEQYF.